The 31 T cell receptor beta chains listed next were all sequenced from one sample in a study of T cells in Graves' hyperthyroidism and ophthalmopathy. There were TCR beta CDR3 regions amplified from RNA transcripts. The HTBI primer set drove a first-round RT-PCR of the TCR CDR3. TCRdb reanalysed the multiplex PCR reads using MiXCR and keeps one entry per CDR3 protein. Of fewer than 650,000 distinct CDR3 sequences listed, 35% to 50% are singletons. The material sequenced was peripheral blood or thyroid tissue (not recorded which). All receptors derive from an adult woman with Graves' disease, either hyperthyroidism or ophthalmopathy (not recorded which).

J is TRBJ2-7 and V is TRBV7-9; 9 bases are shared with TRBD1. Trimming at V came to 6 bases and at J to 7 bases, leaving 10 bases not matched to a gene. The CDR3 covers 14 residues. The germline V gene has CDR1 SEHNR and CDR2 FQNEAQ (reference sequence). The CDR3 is CASSRGQGLREQYF. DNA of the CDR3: TGTGCCAGCAGTCGCGGACAGGGGCTTCGGGAGCAGTACTTC.

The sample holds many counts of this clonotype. CDR3 nucleotides: TGTGCCATCAGTGAGGGACAGAGGTCCTACGAGCAGTACTTC. It yields the protein CAISEGQRSYEQYF. The rearrangement uses TRBV10-3 and TRBJ2-7; D may be TRBD1 (6 bases). CDR3 length equals 14 residues. The V gene's germline CDR1 is ENHRY and CDR2 SYGVKD. Deletions cut 2 bases from V and 1 base from J, with 9 bases between.

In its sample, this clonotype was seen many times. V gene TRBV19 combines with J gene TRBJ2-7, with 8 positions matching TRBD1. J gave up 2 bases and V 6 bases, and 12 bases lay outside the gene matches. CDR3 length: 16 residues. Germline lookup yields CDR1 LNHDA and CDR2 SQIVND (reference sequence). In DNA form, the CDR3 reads TGTGCCAGTAGCGACCCGGGACAGGTTTCGCCCTACGAGCAGTACTTC. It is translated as CASSDPGQVSPYEQYF. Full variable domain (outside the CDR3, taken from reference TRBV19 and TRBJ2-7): DGGITQSPKYLFRKEGQNVTLSCEQNLNHDAMYWYRQDPGQGLRLIYYSQIVNDFQKGDIAEGYSVSREKKESFPLTVTSAQKNPTAFYLCASSDPGQVSPYEQYFGPGTRLTVT.

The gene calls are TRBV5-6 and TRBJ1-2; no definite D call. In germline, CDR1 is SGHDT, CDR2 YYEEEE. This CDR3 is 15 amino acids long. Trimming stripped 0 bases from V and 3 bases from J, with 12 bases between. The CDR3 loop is CASSLAISGDYGYTF. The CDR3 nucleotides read TGTGCCAGCAGCTTGGCCATTTCTGGGGACTATGGCTACACCTTC.

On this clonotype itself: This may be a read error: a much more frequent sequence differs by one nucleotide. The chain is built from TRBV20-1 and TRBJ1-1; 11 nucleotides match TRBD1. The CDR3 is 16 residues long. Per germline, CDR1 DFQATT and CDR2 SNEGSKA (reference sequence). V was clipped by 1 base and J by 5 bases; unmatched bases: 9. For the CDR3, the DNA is TGCAGTGCTAGAGGTCCCGGGGACAGGGGGTTTACTGAAGCTTTCTTT. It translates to CSARGPGDRGFTEAFF.

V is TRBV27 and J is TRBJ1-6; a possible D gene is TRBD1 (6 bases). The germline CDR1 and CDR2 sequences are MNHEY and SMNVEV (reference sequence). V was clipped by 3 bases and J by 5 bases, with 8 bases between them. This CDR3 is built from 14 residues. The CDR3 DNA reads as TGTGCCAGCAGTTTCAGGGGTAATAATTCACCCCTCCACTTT. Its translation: CASSFRGNNSPLHF.

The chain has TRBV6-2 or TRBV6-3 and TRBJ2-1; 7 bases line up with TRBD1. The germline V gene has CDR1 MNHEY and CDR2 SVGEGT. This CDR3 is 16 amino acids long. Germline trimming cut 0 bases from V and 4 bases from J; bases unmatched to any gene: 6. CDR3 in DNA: TGTGCCAGCAGTTACTCGGGACAGAGCCGATACAATGAGCAGTTCTTC. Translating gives CASSYSGQSRYNEQFF.

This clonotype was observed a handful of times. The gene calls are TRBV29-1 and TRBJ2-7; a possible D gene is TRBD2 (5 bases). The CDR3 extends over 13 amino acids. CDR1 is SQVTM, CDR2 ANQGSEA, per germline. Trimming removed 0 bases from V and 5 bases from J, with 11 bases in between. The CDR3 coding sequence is TGCAGCGTTGAAGACGGGGTGGATGACGAGCAGTACTTC. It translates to CSVEDGVDDEQYF.

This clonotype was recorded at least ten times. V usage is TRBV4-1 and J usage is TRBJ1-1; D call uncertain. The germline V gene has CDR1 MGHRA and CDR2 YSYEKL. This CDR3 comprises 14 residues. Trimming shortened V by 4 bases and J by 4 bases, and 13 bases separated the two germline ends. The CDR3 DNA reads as TGCGCCAGCAGCCTAAACATCCACCTCACTGAAGCTTTCTTT. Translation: CASSLNIHLTEAFF.

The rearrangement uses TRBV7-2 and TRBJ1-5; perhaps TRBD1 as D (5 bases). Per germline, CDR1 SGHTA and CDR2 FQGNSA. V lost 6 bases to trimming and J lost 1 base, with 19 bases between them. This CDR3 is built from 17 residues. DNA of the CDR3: TGTGCCAGCAGTTTCCGACCGTGGACACAAAGCAATCAGCCCCAGCATTTT. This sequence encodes CASSFRPWTQSNQPQHF.

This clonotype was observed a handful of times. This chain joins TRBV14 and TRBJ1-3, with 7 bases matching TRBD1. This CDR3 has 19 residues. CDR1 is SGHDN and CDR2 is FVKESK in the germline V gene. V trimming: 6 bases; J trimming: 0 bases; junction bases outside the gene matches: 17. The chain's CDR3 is CASSQSQRTGPNSGNTIYF. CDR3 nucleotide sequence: TGTGCCAGCAGTCAATCCCAGAGGACAGGCCCAAACTCTGGAAACACCATATATTTT. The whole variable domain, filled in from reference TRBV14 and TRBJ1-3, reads EAGVTQFPSHSVIEKGQTVTLRCDPISGHDNLYWYRRVMGKEIKFLLHFVKESKQDESGMPNNRFLAERTGGTYSTLKVQPAELEDSGVYFCASSQSQRTGPNSGNTIYFGEGSWLTVV.

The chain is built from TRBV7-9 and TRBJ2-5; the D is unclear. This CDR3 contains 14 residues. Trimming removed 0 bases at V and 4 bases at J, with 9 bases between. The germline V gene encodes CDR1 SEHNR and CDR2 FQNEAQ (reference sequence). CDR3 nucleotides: TGTGCCAGCAGCTTAGCGTGGTCAGGAGAGACCCAGTACTTC. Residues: CASSLAWSGETQYF.

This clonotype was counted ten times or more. CDR3 in DNA: TGCAGTGCTAGTCGTCAGGTGGAGACCCAGTACTTC. Amino acid sequence: CSASRQVETQYF. The chain uses TRBV20-1 and TRBJ2-5; D ambiguous. CDR3 size: 12 residues. V shed 3 bases and J shed 5 bases, with 10 bases lying between them. The germline gives CDR1 DFQATT, CDR2 SNEGSKA (reference sequence).

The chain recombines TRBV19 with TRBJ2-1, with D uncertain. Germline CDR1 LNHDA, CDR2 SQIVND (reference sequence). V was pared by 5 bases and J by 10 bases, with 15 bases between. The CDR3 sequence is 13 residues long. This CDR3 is CASSLWAMGEQFF. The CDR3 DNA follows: TGTGCCAGTAGTCTGTGGGCAATGGGGGAGCAGTTCTTC.

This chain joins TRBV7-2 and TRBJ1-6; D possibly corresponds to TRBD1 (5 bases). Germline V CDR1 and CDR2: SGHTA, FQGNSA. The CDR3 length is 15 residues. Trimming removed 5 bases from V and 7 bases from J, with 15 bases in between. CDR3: CASSPGTARNSPLHF. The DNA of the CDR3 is TGTGCCAGCAGCCCCGGGACGGCAAGGAATTCACCCCTCCACTTT. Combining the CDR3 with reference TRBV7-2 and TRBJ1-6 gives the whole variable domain GAGVSQSPSNKVTEKGKDVELRCDPISGHTALYWYRQSLGQGLEFLIYFQGNSAPDKSGLPSDRFSAERTGGSVSTLTIQRTQQEDSAVYLCASSPGTARNSPLHFGNGTRLTVT.

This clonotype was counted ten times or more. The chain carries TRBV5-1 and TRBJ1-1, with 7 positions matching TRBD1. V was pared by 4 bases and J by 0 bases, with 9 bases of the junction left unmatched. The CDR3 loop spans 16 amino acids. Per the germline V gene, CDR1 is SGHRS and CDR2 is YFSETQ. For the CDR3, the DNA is TGCGCCAGCAGCCTAAATCCCGGGACAGTGAACACTGAAGCTTTCTTT. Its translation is CASSLNPGTVNTEAFF.

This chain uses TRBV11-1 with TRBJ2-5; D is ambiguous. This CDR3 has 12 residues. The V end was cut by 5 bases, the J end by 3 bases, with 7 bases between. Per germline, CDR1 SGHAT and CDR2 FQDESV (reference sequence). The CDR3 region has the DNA TGTGCCAGCAGCGGAGAAAAAGAGACCCAGTACTTC. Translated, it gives CASSGEKETQYF.

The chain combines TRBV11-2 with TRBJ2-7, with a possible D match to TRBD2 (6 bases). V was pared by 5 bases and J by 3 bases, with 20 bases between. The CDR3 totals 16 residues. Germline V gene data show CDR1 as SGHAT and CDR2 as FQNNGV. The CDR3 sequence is CASSVARGADYYEQYF. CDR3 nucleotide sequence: TGTGCCAGCAGCGTCGCTAGAGGGGCGGACTACTACGAGCAGTACTTC.

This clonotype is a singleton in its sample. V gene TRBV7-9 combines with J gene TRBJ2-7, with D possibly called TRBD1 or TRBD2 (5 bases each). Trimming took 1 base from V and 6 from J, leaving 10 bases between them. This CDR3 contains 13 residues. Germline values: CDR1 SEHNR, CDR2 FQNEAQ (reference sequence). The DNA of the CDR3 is TGTGCCAGCAGCTTAGGATCAGGGAGCGAGCAGTACTTC. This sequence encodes CASSLGSGSEQYF. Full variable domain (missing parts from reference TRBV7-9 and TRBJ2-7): DTGVSQNPRHKITKRGQNVTFRCDPISEHNRLYWYRQTLGQGPEFLTYFQNEAQLEKSRLLSDRFSAERPKGSFSTLEIQRTEQGDSAMYLCASSLGSGSEQYFGPGTRLTVT.

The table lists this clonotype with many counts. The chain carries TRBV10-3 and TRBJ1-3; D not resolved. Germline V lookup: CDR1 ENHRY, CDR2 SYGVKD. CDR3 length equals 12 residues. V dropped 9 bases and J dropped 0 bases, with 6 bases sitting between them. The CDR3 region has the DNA TGTGCCATACAGAGCTCTGGAAACACCATATATTTT. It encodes CAIQSSGNTIYF.

DNA of the CDR3: TGTGCCAGCAGCTTTTCGGCCGGGACAGGGTTCAACGAGCAGTACTTC. Translation gives CASSFSAGTGFNEQYF. The V gene is TRBV7-9, the J gene TRBJ2-7; 9 bases are shared with TRBD1. Germline values: CDR1 SEHNR, CDR2 FQNEAQ (reference sequence). After removal of 3 bases from V and 5 bases from J, the junction contained 11 bases not matched to a gene. This CDR3 region has 16 residues.

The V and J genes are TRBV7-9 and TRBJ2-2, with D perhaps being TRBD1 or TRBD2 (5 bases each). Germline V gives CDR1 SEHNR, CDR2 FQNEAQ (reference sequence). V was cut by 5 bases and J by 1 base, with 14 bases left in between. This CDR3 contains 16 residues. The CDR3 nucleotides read TGTGCCAGCAGCCGGGACGCGAACTTGAACACCGGGGAGCTGTTTTTT. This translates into CASSRDANLNTGELFF.

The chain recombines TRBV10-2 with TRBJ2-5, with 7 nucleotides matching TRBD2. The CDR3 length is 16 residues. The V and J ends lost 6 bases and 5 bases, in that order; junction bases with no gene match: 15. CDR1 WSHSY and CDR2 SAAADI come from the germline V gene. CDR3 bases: TGCGCCAGCAGCTCGATCAGCGGGATCGGGGGGGAGACCCAGTACTTC. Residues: CASSSISGIGGETQYF.

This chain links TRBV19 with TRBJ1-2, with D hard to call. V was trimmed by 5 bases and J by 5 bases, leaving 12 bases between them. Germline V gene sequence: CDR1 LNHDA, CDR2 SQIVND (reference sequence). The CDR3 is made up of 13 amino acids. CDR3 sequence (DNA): TGTGCCAGTAGTGCGCGGGAGCTTTATGGCTACACCTTC. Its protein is CASSARELYGYTF.

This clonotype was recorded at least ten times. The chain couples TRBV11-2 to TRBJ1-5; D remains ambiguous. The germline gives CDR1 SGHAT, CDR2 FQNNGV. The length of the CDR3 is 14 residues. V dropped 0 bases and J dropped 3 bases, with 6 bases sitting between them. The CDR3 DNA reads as TGTGCCAGCAGCTTAGAAAGGAACAATCAGCCCCAGCATTTT. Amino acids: CASSLERNNQPQHF.

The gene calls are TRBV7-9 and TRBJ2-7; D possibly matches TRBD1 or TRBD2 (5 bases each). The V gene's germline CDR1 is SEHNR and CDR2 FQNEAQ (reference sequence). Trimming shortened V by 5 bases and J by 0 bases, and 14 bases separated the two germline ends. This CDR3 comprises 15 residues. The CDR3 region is CASSLIGESSYEQYF. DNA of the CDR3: TGTGCCAGCAGCCTAATAGGGGAGAGCTCCTACGAGCAGTACTTC.

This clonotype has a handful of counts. CDR3 amino acids: CASSPFDRGYGYTF. Here the CDR3 DNA reads TGTGCCAGCAGTCCTTTCGACAGGGGCTATGGCTACACCTTC. This chain connects TRBV28 to TRBJ1-2, with TRBD1 identical over 8 bases. Germline values: CDR1 MDHEN, CDR2 SYDVKM. The CDR3 sequence is 14 residues long. V lost 5 bases, J lost 4 bases, and 6 bases stayed unmatched.

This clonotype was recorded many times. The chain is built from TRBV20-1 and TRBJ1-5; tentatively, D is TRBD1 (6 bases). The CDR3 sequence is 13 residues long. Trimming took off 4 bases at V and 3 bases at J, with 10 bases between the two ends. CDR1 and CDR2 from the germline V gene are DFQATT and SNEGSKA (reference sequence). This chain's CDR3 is CSATRDINQPQHF. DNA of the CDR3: TGCAGTGCTACGCGGGACATCAATCAGCCCCAGCATTTT.

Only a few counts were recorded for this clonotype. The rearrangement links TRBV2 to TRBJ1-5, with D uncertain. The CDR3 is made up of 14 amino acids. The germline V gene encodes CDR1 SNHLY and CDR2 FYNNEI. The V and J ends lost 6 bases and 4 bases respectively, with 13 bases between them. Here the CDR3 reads CASRGLELNQPQHF. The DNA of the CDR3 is TGTGCCAGCAGAGGACTGGAATTGAATCAGCCCCAGCATTTT.

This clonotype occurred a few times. The CDR3 here is CASSGTGGSEQYF. In nucleotides, the CDR3 is TGTGCCAGCAGTGGGACAGGGGGCTCCGAGCAGTACTTC. The rearrangement uses TRBV7-2 and TRBJ2-7; TRBD1 agrees at 12 bases. The germline gives CDR1 SGHTA, CDR2 FQGNSA. V dropped 6 bases and J dropped 6; count of bases not matched to a gene: 3. There are 13 residues in the CDR3.

The CDR3 DNA reads as TGTGCCAGCAGCCACCGGGACGGCGGTTCACCCCTCCACTTT. Encoded protein: CASSHRDGGSPLHF. The genes are TRBV7-9 and TRBJ1-6; tentatively, D is TRBD1 (5 bases). V lost 5 bases, J lost 9 bases, and 14 bases lay in between. Germline CDR1 reads SEHNR; CDR2 reads FQNEAQ (reference sequence). The CDR3 spans 14 residues.